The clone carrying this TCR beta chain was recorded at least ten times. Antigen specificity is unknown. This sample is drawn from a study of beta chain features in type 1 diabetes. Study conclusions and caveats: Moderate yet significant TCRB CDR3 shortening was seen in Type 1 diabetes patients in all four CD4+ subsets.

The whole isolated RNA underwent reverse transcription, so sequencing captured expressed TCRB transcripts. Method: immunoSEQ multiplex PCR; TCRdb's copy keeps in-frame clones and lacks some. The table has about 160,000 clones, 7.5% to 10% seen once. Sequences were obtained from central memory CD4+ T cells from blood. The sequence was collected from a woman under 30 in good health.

The CDR3 nucleotides read TGTGCCAGCAGCCGCCGGGACAGGACCTACGAGCAGTACTTC. Its translation: CASSRRDRTYEQYF. The gene calls are TRBV7-9 and TRBJ2-7, with TRBD1 matching over 8 bases. CDR1 is SEHNR and CDR2 is FQNEAQ in the germline V gene (reference sequence). The V and J ends lost 5 bases and 2 bases, in that order; junction bases with no gene match: 5. CDR3 length equals 14 residues.